The entry below describes one TCR beta chain. This entry is derived from a study of OX40 agonist ivuxolimab in advanced cancers. The assay was immunoSEQ multiplex PCR, and TCRdb's table has in-frame clones only and misses some. There are 100,000 to 150,000 clones in the sample; roughly 90% occur only once, and 0.81% lies in the top ten. The V gene end was trimmed by 2 bases and the J gene end by 2 bases; junction bases not matched to a gene: 3. Germline V gene data show CDR1 as SGHRS and CDR2 as YFSETQ. CDR3 length equals 14 residues. Sample: CD4+ or CD8+ T cells sorted from blood, taken in a trial of the OX40 agonist ivuxolimab. The rearrangement links TRBV5-1 to TRBJ2-7; the match to TRBD1 covers 8 bases. This clonotype was obtained from an adult with an advanced solid tumor such as melanoma, head and neck, liver or kidney cancer. The CDR3 nucleotides are TGCGCCAGCAGCTTCGACAGGGGCACCTACGAGCAGTACTTC. Its translation: CASSFDRGTYEQYF.